Below, 21 T cell receptor beta chains from the same sample are listed, as sequenced in a study of cytomegalovirus exposure and HLA in healthy donors. The PCR contained 60 Vbeta and 13 Jbeta primers. Generated by immunoSEQ multiplex PCR, the TCRdb table keeps only in-frame clones and is missing some. Among over 150,000 clones listed, 71% were seen once. Input material: PBMCs. The receptors stem from a woman aged 25-40 years in good health and CMV-seronegative.

The chain employs TRBV7-6 and TRBJ1-2, with D hard to call. V lost 1 base to trimming and J lost 4 bases, with 10 bases between them. This CDR3 is 14 amino acids long. CDR1 is SGHVS, CDR2 FNYEAQ, per germline. As DNA, the CDR3 is TGTGCCAGCAGCTTAGGGACTGACTCCTATGGCTACACCTTC. It encodes CASSLGTDSYGYTF.

The chain joins TRBV15 to TRBJ2-2; possible D gene TRBD1, 5 bases. This CDR3 comprises 15 residues. Trimming cost V 0 bases and J 4 bases, with 9 bases left between them. Looked up from germline, CDR1 is LNHNV and CDR2 is YYDKDF (reference sequence). The CDR3 nucleotides read TGTGCCACCAGCAGAGACAGGGTCCCCACCGGGGAGCTGTTTTTT. It is translated as CATSRDRVPTGELFF.

The V gene is TRBV6-6, the J gene TRBJ1-2; D is perhaps TRBD1 (5 bases). Between the trimmed V and J ends, which lost 10 bases and 6 bases, there was a span of 24 bases. There are 15 residues in the CDR3. The V gene's germline CDR1 is MNHNY and CDR2 SVGAGI (reference sequence). In DNA, the CDR3 is TGTGCCACCCGCCCCGGGACTTCCCCTGAGGATGGCTACACCTTC. This encodes CATRPGTSPEDGYTF.

A word on this clone: Germline and junction disagree at one end, which may indicate a read error. J is TRBJ2-2 and V is TRBV7-7; tentatively, D is TRBD2 (5 bases). Germline-derived CDR1 and CDR2 are SSHAT and FNYEAQ (reference sequence). This CDR3 spans 16 amino acids. CDR3 in DNA: TGTGCTAGCAGCTTAAGACTGGAGGCCCGTGCCGGGGAGCTGTTTTTT. Protein: CASSLRLEARAGELFF.

This chain uses TRBV4-3 with TRBJ2-1; a possible D gene is TRBD2 (5 bases). Germline V lookup: CDR1 LGHNA, CDR2 YSLEER. Trimming cost V 3 bases and J 5 bases, with 14 bases left between them. The CDR3 runs 15 residues. CDR3 residues: CASSHLDSTHNEQFF. The CDR3 DNA sequence: TGCGCCAGCAGCCATTTGGACTCCACGCACAATGAGCAGTTCTTC.

Notes on this clone: Its ends do not fully match the called genes, so a read error is possible. This chain connects TRBV11-2 to TRBJ2-3, with D uncertain. The CDR3 loop spans 12 amino acids. Germline V lookup: CDR1 SGHAT, CDR2 FQNNGV. CDR3 residues: CASSRSRDTQYF. CDR3 DNA sequence: TGTGCCAGCAGTCGTAGCAGAGATACGCAGTATTTT.

This chain connects TRBV5-1 to TRBJ2-7, with D possibly TRBD2 on 6 matching bases. Between the trimmed V and J ends, which lost 4 bases and 4 bases, there was a span of 9 bases. The CDR3 covers 12 residues. From germline, CDR1 is SGHRS and CDR2 YFSETQ. The CDR3 DNA reads as TGCGCCAGCAGCCTGGGAGGTTACGAGCAGTACTTC. Translation: CASSLGGYEQYF.

CDR3 amino acids: CASFGGGPVMAQYF. The CDR3 DNA follows: TGTGCCAGCTTTGGAGGCGGGCCCGTTATGGCGCAGTACTTC. The chain uses TRBV2 and TRBJ2-7; D is perhaps TRBD2 (5 bases). Germline CDR1 reads SNHLY; CDR2 reads FYNNEI. Deletions cut 8 bases from V and 9 bases from J, with 23 bases between. CDR3 length equals 14 residues.

V usage is TRBV20-1 and J usage is TRBJ2-5; weak D call: TRBD1 (5 bases). The V gene's germline CDR1 is DFQATT and CDR2 SNEGSKA (reference sequence). The CDR3 consists of 11 residues. V dropped 6 bases and J dropped 7 bases, with 12 bases sitting between them. CDR3 coding DNA: TGCAGTGCCGCGACAGCATGGACCCAGTACTTC. Its translation: CSAATAWTQYF.

The V call is TRBV9, the J call TRBJ1-4; the match to TRBD1 covers 9 bases. The V and J ends lost 3 bases and 5 bases, in that order; junction bases with no gene match: 8. The V gene's germline CDR1 is SGDLS and CDR2 YYNGEE. The CDR3 is made up of 16 amino acids. The CDR3 sequence is CASSAPTGGLNEKLFF. The CDR3 region has the DNA TGTGCCAGCAGCGCCCCAACAGGGGGCTTGAATGAAAAACTGTTTTTT.

This clone has only a few counts. The genes are TRBV2 and TRBJ1-5, with a tentative D call TRBD1 (5 bases). V shed 6 bases and J shed 0 bases, with 12 bases lying between them. This CDR3 comprises 15 residues. Germline V CDR1 and CDR2: SNHLY, FYNNEI. CDR3 nucleotides: TGTGCCAGCAGGTTCAGGGCAGATAGCAATCAGCCCCAGCATTTT. As protein: CASRFRADSNQPQHF.

The V gene is TRBV7-2, the J gene TRBJ2-3; TRBD2 matches 12 bases. Germline V CDR1 and CDR2: SGHTA, FQGNSA. The CDR3 has 15 residues. Germline trimming cut 5 bases from V and 6 bases from J; bases unmatched to any gene: 6. The CDR3 DNA is TGTGCCAGCAGCCTAGGACTAGCGGGACAGGATACGCAGTATTTT. The encoded protein is CASSLGLAGQDTQYF. Variable domain in full (rest from reference TRBV7-2 and TRBJ2-3): GAGVSQSPSNKVTEKGKDVELRCDPISGHTALYWYRQSLGQGLEFLIYFQGNSAPDKSGLPSDRFSAERTGGSVSTLTIQRTQQEDSAVYLCASSLGLAGQDTQYFGPGTRLTVL.

Only a few counts were recorded for this clone. The chain has TRBV30 and TRBJ2-2, with D perhaps matching TRBD1 (6 bases). Germline loops: CDR1 GTSNPN, CDR2 SVGIG (reference sequence). Trimming stripped 5 bases from V and 2 bases from J, with 12 bases between. The CDR3 is 14 residues long. The CDR3 region is CAWADRLNTGELFF. The DNA for the CDR3 is TGTGCCTGGGCAGACAGGCTAAACACCGGGGAGCTGTTTTTT.

This chain joins TRBV4-2 and TRBJ2-5, with TRBD2 matching 7 bases. Trimming at V came to 1 base and at J to 2 bases, leaving 1 base not matched to a gene. The length of the CDR3 is 14 residues. CDR1 and CDR2 (germline): LGHNA, YNFKEQ. The CDR3 sequence: CASSQGGGQETQYF. The CDR3, as DNA: TGTGCCAGCAGCCAAGGGGGGGGTCAAGAGACCCAGTACTTC.

V and J are TRBV4-3 and TRBJ1-1; the D gene is possibly TRBD1 (6 bases). Germline-derived CDR1 and CDR2 are LGHNA and YSLEER. V lost 2 bases and J lost 1, with 11 bases in between. The length of the CDR3 is 15 residues. The CDR3 sequence: CASSQSPTGNTEAFF. In DNA form, the CDR3 reads TGCGCCAGCAGCCAAAGCCCGACAGGGAACACTGAAGCTTTCTTT.

This chain uses TRBV19 with TRBJ2-2, with 7 bases identical to TRBD2. From germline, CDR1 is LNHDA and CDR2 SQIVND (reference sequence). The J segment lost 6 bases and the V segment lost 6 bases, leaving 7 bases of the junction unmatched. The CDR3 extends over 14 amino acids. The CDR3 protein is CASRYRDYAGELFF. CDR3 in DNA: TGTGCCAGTAGGTACCGGGACTACGCCGGGGAGCTGTTTTTT.

This clone was observed a handful of times. CDR3 sequence: CASSRVDTEAFF. The CDR3 coding sequence is TGTGCCAGCAGCCGTGTAGACACTGAAGCTTTCTTT. The chain carries TRBV5-6 and TRBJ1-1; no clear D gene. From germline, CDR1 is SGHDT and CDR2 YYEEEE. This CDR3 region has 12 residues. V shed 4 bases and J shed 3 bases, with 7 bases lying between them.

This clone was picked up a small number of times. V usage is TRBV7-2 and J usage is TRBJ2-1; 10 bases line up with TRBD1. The CDR3 consists of 15 residues. Per germline, CDR1 SGHTA and CDR2 FQGNSA. The V segment lost 3 bases and the J segment 4 bases; nucleotides outside the gene matches: 3. CDR3 region: CASSLSGQGYNEQFF. The CDR3 bases are TGTGCCAGCAGCTTGTCGGGACAGGGGTACAATGAGCAGTTCTTC.

Concerning this clone: The sample has other DNA sequences that encode this CDR3 too. This chain uses TRBV15 with TRBJ2-7; no clear D. This CDR3 spans 16 amino acids. Trimming took 0 bases from V and 5 from J, leaving 17 bases between them. The germline V gene has CDR1 LNHNV and CDR2 YYDKDF (reference sequence). CDR3 nucleotides: TGTGCCACCAGCAGAGATCTAGGCGACGGTGGCAACGAGCAGTACTTC. This sequence encodes CATSRDLGDGGNEQYF.

This chain joins TRBV6-5 and TRBJ1-2, with D maybe TRBD1 (6 bases). The CDR3 runs to 13 residues. CDR1 MNHEY and CDR2 SVGAGI come from the germline V gene. Trimming stripped 6 bases from V and 4 bases from J, with 12 bases between. In DNA, the CDR3 is TGTGCCAGCAGGCCAGGGGAGGGCTATGGCTACACCTTC. Translation gives CASRPGEGYGYTF.

The CDR3 here is CASSLSANQPQHF. CDR3 DNA sequence: TGTGCCAGCAGTTTATCGGCCAATCAGCCCCAGCATTTT. The chain links TRBV27 to TRBJ1-5; no reliable D call. The ends were cut back, 0 bases at V and 3 bases at J, with 3 bases in the middle. Germline assignment: CDR1 MNHEY and CDR2 SMNVEV (reference sequence). The CDR3 is made up of 13 amino acids.